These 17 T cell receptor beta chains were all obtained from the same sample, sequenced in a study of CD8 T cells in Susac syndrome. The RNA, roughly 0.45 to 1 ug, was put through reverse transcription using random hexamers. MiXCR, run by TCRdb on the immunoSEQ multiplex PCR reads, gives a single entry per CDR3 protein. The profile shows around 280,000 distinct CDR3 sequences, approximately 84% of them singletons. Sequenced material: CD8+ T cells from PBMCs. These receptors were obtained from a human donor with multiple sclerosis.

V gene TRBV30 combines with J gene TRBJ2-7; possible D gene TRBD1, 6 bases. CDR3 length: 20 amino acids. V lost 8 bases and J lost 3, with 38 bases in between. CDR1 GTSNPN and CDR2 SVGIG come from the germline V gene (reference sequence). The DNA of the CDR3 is TGTGCCGCCACCTACAGGGTCCTTGGGGCCCTTGGTCCGCTCTTCTACGAGCAGTACTTC. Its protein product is CAATYRVLGALGPLFYEQYF.

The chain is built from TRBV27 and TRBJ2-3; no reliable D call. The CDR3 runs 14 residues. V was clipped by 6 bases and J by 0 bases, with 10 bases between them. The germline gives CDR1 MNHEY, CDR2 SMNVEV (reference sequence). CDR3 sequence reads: CASRVAGSTDTQYF. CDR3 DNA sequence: TGTGCCAGCAGGGTCGCCGGTAGCACAGATACGCAGTATTTT.

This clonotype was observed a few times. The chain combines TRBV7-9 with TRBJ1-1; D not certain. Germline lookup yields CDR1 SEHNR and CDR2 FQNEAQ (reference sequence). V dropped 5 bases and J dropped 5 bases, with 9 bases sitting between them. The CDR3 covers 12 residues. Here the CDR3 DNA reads TGTGCCAGCAGCCGAGGGAGGACTGAAGCTTTCTTT. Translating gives CASSRGRTEAFF.

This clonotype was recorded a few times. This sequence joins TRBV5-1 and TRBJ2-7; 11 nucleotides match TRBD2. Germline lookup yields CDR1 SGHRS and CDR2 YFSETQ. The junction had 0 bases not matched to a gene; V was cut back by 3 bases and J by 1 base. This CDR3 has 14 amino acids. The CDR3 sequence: CASSWTSGSYEQYF. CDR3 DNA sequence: TGCGCCAGCAGCTGGACTAGCGGGTCCTACGAGCAGTACTTC.

CDR3 nucleotides: TGTGCCAGCAGCATAGAAGATGACCAGGGTGAAAAACTGTTTTTT. Its protein is CASSIEDDQGEKLFF. The chain has TRBV21-1 and TRBJ1-4; the table's D gene call, TRBD1, was not cross checked with the DNA. TRBV21-1 is classified as a pseudogene. The CDR3 is 15 residues long.

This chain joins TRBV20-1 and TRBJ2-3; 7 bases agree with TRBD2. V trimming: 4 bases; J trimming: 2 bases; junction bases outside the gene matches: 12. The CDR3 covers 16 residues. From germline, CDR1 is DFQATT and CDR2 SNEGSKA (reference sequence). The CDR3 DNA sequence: TGCAGTGCTAAACCTTTACCGGGACTATCCACAGATACGCAGTATTTT. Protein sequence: CSAKPLPGLSTDTQYF.

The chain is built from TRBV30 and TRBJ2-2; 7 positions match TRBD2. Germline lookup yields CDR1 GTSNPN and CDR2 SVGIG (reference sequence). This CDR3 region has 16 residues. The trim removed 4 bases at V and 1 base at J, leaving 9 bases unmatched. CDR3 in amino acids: CAWTASGNWNTGELFF. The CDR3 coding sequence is TGTGCCTGGACCGCTAGCGGTAACTGGAACACCGGGGAGCTGTTTTTT.

The CDR3 is CASSFEQFF. CDR3 DNA: TGTGCCAGCAGTTTCGAGCAGTTCTTC. V usage is TRBV12-3 or TRBV12-4 and J usage is TRBJ2-1, with unresolved D. The CDR3 runs to 9 residues. The germline V and J ends were trimmed by 3 bases and 10 bases, with 1 base remaining between them.

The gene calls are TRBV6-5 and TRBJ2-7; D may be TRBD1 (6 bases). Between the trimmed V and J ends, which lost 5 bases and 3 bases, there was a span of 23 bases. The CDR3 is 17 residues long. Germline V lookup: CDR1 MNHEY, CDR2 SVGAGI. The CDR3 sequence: CASSNRHRDTPYYEQYF. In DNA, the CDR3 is TGTGCCAGCAGTAACCGTCATCGGGACACCCCATACTACGAGCAGTACTTC.

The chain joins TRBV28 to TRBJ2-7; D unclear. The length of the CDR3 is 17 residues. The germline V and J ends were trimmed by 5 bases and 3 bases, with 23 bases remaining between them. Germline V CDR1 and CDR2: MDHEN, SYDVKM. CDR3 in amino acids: CASSSHVEGLLIYEQYF. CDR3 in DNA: TGTGCCAGCAGTAGTCACGTTGAAGGCTTATTGATCTACGAGCAGTACTTC. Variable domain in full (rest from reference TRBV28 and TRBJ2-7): DVKVTQSSRYLVKRTGEKVFLECVQDMDHENMFWYRQDPGLGLRLIYFSYDVKMKEKGDIPEGYSVSREKKERFSLILESASTNQTSMYLCASSSHVEGLLIYEQYFGPGTRLTVT.

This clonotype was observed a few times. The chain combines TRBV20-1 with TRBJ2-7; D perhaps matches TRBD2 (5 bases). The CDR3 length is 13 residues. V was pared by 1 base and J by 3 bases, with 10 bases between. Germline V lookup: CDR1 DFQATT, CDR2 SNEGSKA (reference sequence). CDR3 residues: CSARGYRDYEQYF. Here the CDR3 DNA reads TGCAGTGCTAGAGGGTACCGGGACTACGAGCAGTACTTC.

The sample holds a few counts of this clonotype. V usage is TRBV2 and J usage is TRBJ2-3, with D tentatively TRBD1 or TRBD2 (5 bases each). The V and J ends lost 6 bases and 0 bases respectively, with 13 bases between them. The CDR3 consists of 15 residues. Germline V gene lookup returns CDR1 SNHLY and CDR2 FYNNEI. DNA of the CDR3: TGTGCCAGCAGCTTGCGAGGGGCGAGCACAGATACGCAGTATTTT. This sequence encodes CASSLRGASTDTQYF.

The CDR3 region has the DNA TGTGCCAGCAGGGATAGCAATCAGCCCCAGCATTTT. Its translation is CASRDSNQPQHF. The chain uses TRBV27 and TRBJ1-5; no definite D call. This CDR3 spans 12 amino acids. V shed 6 bases and J shed 0 bases, with 3 bases lying between them. Germline V gene lookup returns CDR1 MNHEY and CDR2 SMNVEV (reference sequence).

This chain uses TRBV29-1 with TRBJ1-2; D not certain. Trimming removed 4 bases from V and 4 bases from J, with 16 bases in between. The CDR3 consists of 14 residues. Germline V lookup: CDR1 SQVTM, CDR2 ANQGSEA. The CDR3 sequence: CSVARLSIGYGYTF. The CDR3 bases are TGCAGCGTTGCCCGTTTGTCGATAGGCTATGGCTACACCTTC. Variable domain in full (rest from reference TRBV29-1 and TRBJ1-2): SAVISQKPSRDICQRGTSLTIQCQVDSQVTMMFWYRQQPGQSLTLIATANQGSEATYESGFVIDKFPISRPNLTFSTLTVSNMSPEDSSIYLCSVARLSIGYGYTFGSGTRLTVV.

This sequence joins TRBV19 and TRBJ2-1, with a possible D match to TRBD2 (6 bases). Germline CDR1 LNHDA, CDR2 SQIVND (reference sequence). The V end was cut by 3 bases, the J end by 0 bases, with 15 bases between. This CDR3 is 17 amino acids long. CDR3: CASSILRDPSSYNEQFF. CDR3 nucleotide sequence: TGTGCCAGTAGTATTTTGCGGGACCCAAGCTCCTACAATGAGCAGTTCTTC. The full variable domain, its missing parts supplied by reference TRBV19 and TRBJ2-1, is DGGITQSPKYLFRKEGQNVTLSCEQNLNHDAMYWYRQDPGQGLRLIYYSQIVNDFQKGDIAEGYSVSREKKESFPLTVTSAQKNPTAFYLCASSILRDPSSYNEQFFGPGTRLTVL.

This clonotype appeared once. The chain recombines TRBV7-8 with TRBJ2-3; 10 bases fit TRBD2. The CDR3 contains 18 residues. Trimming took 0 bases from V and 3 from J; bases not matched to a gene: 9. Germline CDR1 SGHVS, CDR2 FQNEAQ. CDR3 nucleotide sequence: TGTGCCAGCAGCTTAGCGCTAGCGGGAGATGACAGTACAGATACGCAGTATTTT. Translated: CASSLALAGDDSTDTQYF.

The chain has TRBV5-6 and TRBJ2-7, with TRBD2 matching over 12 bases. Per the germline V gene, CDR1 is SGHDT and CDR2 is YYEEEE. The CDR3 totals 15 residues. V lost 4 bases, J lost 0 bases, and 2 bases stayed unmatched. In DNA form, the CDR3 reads TGTGCCAGCAGCCTGACTAGCGGGGGCTCCTACGAGCAGTACTTC. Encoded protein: CASSLTSGGSYEQYF.